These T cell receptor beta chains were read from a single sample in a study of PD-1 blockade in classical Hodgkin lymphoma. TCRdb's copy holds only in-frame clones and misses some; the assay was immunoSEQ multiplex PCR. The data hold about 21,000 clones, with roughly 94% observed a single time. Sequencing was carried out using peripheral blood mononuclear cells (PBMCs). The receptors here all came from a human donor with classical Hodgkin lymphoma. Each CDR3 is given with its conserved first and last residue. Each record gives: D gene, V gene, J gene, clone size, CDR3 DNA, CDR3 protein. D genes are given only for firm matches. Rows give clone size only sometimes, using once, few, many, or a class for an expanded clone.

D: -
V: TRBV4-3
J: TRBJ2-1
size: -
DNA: TGCGCCAGCAGCCTAGGGGGGTCTGGGCAGTTCTTC
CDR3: CASSLGGSGQFF

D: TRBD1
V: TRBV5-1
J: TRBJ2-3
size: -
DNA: TGCGCCAGCAGCGGAACAGGGGTGGGCACAGATACGCAGTATTTT
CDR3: CASSGTGVGTDTQYF

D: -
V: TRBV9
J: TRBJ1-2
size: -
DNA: TGTGCCAGCAGCCCCTTGGACACCTACCTCTATGGCTACACCTTC
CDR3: CASSPLDTYLYGYTF

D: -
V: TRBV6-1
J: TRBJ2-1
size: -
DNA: TGTGCCAGCAGTGACGAACAGGGAGAGGACAATGAGCAGTTCTTC
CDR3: CASSDEQGEDNEQFF

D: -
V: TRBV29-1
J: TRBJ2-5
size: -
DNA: TGCAGCGCCTTGGGGCAAGAGACCCAGTACTTC
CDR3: CSALGQETQYF

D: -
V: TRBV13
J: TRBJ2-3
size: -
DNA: TGTGCCAGCAGCTTACAACAGGACCTACGGGGCACAGATACGCAGTATTTT
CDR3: CASSLQQDLRGTDTQYF

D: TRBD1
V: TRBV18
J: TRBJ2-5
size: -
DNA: TGTGCCAGCTCACGAAGGACAGGGACAAAAGAGACCCAGTACTTC
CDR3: CASSRRTGTKETQYF

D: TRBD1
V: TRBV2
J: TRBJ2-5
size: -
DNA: TGTGCCAGCAGTGACGTGGGGACAGGGAGCGAGACCCAGTACTTC
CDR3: CASSDVGTGSETQYF

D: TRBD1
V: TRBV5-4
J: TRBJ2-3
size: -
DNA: TGTGCCAGCAGCTCCCCGGACAGGGGGTGGATGAGAGATACGCAGTATTTT
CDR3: CASSSPDRGWMRDTQYF

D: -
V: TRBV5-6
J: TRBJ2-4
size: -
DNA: TGTGCCAGCAGCCCCCAGGGCATAGCCAAAAACATTCAGTACTTC
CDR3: CASSPQGIAKNIQYF

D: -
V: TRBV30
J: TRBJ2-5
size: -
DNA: TGTGCCTGGAGTGTACGCGTCCAAGAGACCCAGTACTTC
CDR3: CAWSVRVQETQYF

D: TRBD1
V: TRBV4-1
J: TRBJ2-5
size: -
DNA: TGCGCCAGCAGCCAAGAGGACAGGGGGCGAGAGACCCAGTACTTC
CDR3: CASSQEDRGRETQYF

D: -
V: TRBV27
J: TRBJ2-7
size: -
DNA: TGTGCCAGCAGTTTATCCCCGGCGGGACTTTCGTCCGAGCAGTACTTC
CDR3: CASSLSPAGLSSEQYF

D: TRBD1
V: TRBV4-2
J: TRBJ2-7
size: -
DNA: TGTGCCAGCAGCCAACCGGGACAGAGATACGAGCAGTACTTC
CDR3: CASSQPGQRYEQYF

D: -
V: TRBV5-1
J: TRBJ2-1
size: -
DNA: TGCGCCAGCAGCTTGACGGGGGAAGGGCAGTTCTTC
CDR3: CASSLTGEGQFF

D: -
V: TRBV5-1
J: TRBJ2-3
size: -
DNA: TGCGCCAGCAGCGCCAGGGGAAGCACAGATACGCAGTATTTT
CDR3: CASSARGSTDTQYF

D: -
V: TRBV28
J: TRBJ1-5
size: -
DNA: TGTGCCAGCAGTTCCCCTGGGATTGGGAGCAATCAGCCCCAGCATTTT
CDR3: CASSSPGIGSNQPQHF

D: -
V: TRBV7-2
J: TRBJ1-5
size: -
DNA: TGTGCCAGCAGCCCCCTAATTAATCAGCCCCAGCATTTT
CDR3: CASSPLINQPQHF

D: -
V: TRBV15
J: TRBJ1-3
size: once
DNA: TGTGCCACCAGCAGAGCCACCTCTGGAAACACCATATATTTT
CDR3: CATSRATSGNTIYF

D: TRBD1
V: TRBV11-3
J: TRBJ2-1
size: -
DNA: TGTGCCAGCAGCTTAGATCTCTCCGGGACAGGGAATGATGAGCAGTTCTTC
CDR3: CASSLDLSGTGNDEQFF

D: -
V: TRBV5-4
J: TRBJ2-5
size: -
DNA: TGTGCCAGCAGCTTGGTGGGGATTAGAGAGACCCAGTACTTC
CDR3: CASSLVGIRETQYF

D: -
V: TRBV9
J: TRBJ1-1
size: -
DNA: TGTGCCAGCAGCCCCGGTAGTCAGGGTCCTGAAGCTTTCTTT
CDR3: CASSPGSQGPEAFF

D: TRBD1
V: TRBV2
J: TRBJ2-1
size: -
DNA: TGTGCCAGCTCGGACAGGGGGCACTACAATGAGCAGTTCTTC
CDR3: CASSDRGHYNEQFF

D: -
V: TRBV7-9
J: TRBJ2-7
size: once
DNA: TGTGCCAGCAGCCCAAGGGACATCTACGAGCAGTACTTC
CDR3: CASSPRDIYEQYF

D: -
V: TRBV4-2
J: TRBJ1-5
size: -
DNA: TGTGCCAGCAGCCAAGCGTCAGGGAGGGAACCCCAGCATTTT
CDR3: CASSQASGREPQHF

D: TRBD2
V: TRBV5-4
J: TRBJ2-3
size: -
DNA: TGTGCCAGCAGCCGCCTAGTTCTAGCGGGGGGGATTAGAGATACGCAGTATTTT
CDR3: CASSRLVLAGGIRDTQYF

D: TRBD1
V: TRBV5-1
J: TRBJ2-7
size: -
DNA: TGCGCCAGCAGCTCGACAGGGGCCTCCTACGAGCAGTACTTC
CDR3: CASSSTGASYEQYF

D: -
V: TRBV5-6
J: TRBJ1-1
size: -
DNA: TGTGCCAGCAGCTTGGAAGGGCAGGACACTGAAGCTTTCTTT
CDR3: CASSLEGQDTEAFF

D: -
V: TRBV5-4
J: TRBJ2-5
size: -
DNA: TGTGCCAGCAGCCCCGACTCCCGAACAGGACAAGAGACCCAGTACTTC
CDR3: CASSPDSRTGQETQYF

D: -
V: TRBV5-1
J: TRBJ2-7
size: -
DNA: TGCGCCAGCAGCTTGGGGCAGCGGCAGTACTTC
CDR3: CASSLGQRQYF

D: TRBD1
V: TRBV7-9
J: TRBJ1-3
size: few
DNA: TGTGCCAGCAGCTCAGGGGGGGCCACAGGGTCTGGAAACACCATATATTTT
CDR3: CASSSGGATGSGNTIYF

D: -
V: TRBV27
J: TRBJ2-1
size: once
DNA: TGTGCCAGCAGTTTATTGTTTATAGGTAGCAATGAGCAGTTCTTC
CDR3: CASSLLFIGSNEQFF

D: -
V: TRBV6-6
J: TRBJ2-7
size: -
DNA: TGTGCCAGCAGTTTTGAACGGGACACCCTGGGGGACGAGCAGTACTTC
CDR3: CASSFERDTLGDEQYF

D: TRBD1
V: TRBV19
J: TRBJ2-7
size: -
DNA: TGTGCCAGTAGTCCTACTACAGGGGGAACTATCAGGGGCGAGCAGTACTTC
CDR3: CASSPTTGGTIRGEQYF

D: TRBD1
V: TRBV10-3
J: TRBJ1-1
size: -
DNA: TGTGCCATCAGTGAGAAGACAGGGGGCCTGAACACTGAAGCTTTCTTT
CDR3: CAISEKTGGLNTEAFF

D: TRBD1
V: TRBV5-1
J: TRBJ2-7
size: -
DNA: TGCGCCAGCAGCTTGACAGGGGGTCACGAGCAGTACTTC
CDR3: CASSLTGGHEQYF

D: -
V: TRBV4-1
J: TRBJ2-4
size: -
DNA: TGCGCCAGCAGGGGGAGCCCGGCGTCCAAAAACATTCAGTACTTC
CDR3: CASRGSPASKNIQYF

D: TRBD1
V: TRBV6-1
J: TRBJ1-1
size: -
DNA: TGTGCCAGCAGTGAAGCGAGGACAGGGCGGCCGGAAGCTTTCTTT
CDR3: CASSEARTGRPEAFF

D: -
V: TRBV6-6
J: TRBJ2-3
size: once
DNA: TGTGCCAGCAGTTACCTGACTCGGTCAGGCACAGATACGCAGTATTTT
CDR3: CASSYLTRSGTDTQYF